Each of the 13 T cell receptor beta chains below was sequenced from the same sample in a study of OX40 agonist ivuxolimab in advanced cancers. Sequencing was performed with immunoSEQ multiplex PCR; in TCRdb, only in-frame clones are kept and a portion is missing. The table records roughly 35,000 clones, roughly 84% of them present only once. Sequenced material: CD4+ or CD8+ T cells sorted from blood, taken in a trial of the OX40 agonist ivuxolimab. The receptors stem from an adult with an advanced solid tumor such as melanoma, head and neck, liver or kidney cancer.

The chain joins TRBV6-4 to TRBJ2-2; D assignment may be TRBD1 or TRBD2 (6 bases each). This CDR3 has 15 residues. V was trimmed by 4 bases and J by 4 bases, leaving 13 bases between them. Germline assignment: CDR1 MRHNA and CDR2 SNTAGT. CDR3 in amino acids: CASSVEGGGTGELFF. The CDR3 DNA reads TGTGCCAGCAGTGTCGAAGGGGGAGGCACCGGGGAGCTGTTTTTT.

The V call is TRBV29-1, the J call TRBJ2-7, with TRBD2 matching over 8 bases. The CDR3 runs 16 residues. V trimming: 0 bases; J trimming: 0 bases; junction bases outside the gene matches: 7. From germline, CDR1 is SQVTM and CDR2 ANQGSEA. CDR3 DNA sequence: TGCAGCGTTGAAGAACCAGGAAGCGGGGGCTCCTACGAGCAGTACTTC. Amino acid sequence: CSVEEPGSGGSYEQYF.

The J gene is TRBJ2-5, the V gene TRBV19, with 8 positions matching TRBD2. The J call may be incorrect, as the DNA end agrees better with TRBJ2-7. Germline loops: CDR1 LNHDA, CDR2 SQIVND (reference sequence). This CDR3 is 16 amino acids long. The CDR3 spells CASSIGQVAGTYEQYF. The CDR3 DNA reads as TGTGCCAGTAGTATAGGGCAGGTAGCGGGAACCTACGAGCAGTACTTC.

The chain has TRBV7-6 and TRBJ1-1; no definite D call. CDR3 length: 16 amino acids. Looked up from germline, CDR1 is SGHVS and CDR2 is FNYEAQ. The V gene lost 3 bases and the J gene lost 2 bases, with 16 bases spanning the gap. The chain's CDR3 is CASSLGIYQINTEAFF. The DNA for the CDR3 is TGTGCCAGCAGCTTGGGCATCTACCAAATAAACACTGAAGCTTTCTTT.

The DNA of the CDR3 is TGTGCCTGGACTAGCGGGGGCGCCACAGATACGCAGTATTTT. Amino acids: CAWTSGGATDTQYF. The chain is built from TRBV30 and TRBJ2-3; 10 nucleotides agree with TRBD2. The length of the CDR3 is 14 residues. Germline V gene sequence: CDR1 GTSNPN, CDR2 SVGIG (reference sequence). The V segment lost 4 bases and the J segment 2 bases; nucleotides outside the gene matches: 3.

This CDR3 reads CASKRDHYSDEKLFF. For the CDR3, the DNA is TGTGCCAGCAAAAGGGACCACTACTCGGATGAAAAACTGTTTTTT. The chain recombines TRBV6-1 with TRBJ1-4; a weak D match, TRBD1 (5 bases). There are 15 residues in the CDR3. The germline gives CDR1 MNHNS, CDR2 SASEGT. Trimming took off 7 bases at V and 6 bases at J, with 18 bases between the two ends.

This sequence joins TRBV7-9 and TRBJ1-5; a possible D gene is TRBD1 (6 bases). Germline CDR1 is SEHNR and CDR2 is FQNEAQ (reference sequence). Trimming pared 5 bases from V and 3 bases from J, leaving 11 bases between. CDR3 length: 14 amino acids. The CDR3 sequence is CASSQGQFNQPQHF. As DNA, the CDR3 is TGTGCCAGCAGCCAGGGACAATTCAATCAGCCCCAGCATTTT.

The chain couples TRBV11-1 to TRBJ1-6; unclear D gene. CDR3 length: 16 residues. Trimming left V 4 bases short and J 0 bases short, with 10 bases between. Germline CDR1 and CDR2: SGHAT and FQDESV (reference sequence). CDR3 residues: CASSSSGVSYNSPLHF. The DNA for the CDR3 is TGTGCCAGCAGCTCCAGTGGGGTCTCCTATAATTCACCCCTCCACTTT.

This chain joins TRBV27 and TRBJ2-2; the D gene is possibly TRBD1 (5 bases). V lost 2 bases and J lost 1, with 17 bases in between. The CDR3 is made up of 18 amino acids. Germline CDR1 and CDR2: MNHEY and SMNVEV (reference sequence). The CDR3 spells CASSLSVESGMNTGELFF. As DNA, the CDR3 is TGTGCCAGCAGTTTAAGCGTGGAATCAGGGATGAACACCGGGGAGCTGTTTTTT.

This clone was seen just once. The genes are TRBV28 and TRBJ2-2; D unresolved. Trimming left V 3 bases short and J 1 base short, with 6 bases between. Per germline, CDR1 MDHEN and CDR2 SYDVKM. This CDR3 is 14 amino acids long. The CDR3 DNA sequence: TGTGCCAGCAGTTTTCGACAGAACACCGGGGAGCTGTTTTTT. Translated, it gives CASSFRQNTGELFF.

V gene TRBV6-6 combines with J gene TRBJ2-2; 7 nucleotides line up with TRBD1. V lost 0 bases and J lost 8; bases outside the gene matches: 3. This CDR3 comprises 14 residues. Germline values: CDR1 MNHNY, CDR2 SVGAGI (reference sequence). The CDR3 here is CASSYSTGPGELFF. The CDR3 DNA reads TGTGCCAGCAGTTACTCGACAGGGCCGGGGGAGCTGTTTTTT.

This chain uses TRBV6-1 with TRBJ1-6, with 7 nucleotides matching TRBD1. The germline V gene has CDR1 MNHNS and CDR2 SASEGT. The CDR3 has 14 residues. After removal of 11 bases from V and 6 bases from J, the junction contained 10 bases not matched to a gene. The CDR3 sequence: CACHGTAINSPLHF. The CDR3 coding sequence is TGTGCCTGTCACGGGACAGCAATTAATTCACCCCTCCACTTT.

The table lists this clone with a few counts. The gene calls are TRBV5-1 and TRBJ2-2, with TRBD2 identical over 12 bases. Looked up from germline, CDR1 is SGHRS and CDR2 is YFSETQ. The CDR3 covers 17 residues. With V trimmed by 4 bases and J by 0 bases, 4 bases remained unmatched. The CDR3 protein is CASSHGLAGPNTGELFF. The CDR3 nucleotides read TGCGCCAGCAGCCATGGACTAGCGGGACCGAACACCGGGGAGCTGTTTTTT.